This is a list of T cell receptor beta chains from one sample in a study of CD8 T cells in Susac syndrome. TCRdb itself ran the immunoSEQ multiplex PCR reads through MiXCR, one entry per CDR3 protein. The table includes roughly 140,000 distinct CDR3 sequences, around 94% detected once. What was sequenced was CD8+ T cells from PBMCs. The receptors originated from a human donor in good health. Each CDR3 is given with its conserved first and last residue. A D gene is named only where the DNA matches it firmly. Some rows have no size entry. The others give once, few or many, or a class for an expanded clone.

D gene	V gene	clone size	CDR3 length	J gene	CDR3 DNA	CDR3 protein
-	TRBV28	-	12	TRBJ2-7	TGTGCCAGCAGTTTTCAGGGAACCGAGCAGTACTTC	CASSFQGTEQYF
-	TRBV7-9	-	13	TRBJ2-7	TGTGCCAGCAGTCCCTTGGACTCCTACGAGCAGTACTTC	CASSPLDSYEQYF
-	TRBV29-1	once	12	TRBJ2-1	TGCAGCGTTGTCAGGGTAACCAATGAGCAGTTCTTC	CSVVRVTNEQFF
TRBD1	TRBV20-1	-	13	TRBJ1-4	TGCAGTGCCAGAACAGGGGTTGAGGAAAAACTGTTTTTT	CSARTGVEEKLFF
-	TRBV27	-	14	TRBJ2-5	TGTGCCAGCTGTCGACGGTATTTGGGAGAGACCCAGTACTTC	CASCRRYLGETQYF
TRBD2	TRBV3-1	-	16	TRBJ2-7	TGTGCCAGCACCTCCACTAGCGGGAGAAATTCCTACGAGCAGTACTTC	CASTSTSGRNSYEQYF
TRBD2	TRBV27	-	14	TRBJ2-7	TGTGCCAGCAGTTTCGGGACTAGCGGCTACGAGCAGTACTTC	CASSFGTSGYEQYF
-	TRBV6-5	-	13	TRBJ1-1	TGTGCCAGCAGTCCAAGCAAAGACACTGAAGCTTTCTTT	CASSPSKDTEAFF
-	TRBV5-4	-	15	TRBJ1-2	TGTGCCACCGGTTCCCTCGTATCCAGTAACTATGGCTACACCTTC	CATGSLVSSNYGYTF
-	TRBV25-1	-	10	TRBJ1-2	TGTGCCAGCGAGTCTGGGGGCTACACCTTC	CASESGGYTF
-	TRBV6-5	-	13	TRBJ2-6	TGTGCCAGCAGCCCCGGGTGGGCCAACGTCCTGACTTTC	CASSPGWANVLTF
TRBD2	TRBV6-1	-	16	TRBJ2-1	TGTGCCAGCAGTCGAGGACTAGCGCGAACCTACAATGAGCAGTTCTTC	CASSRGLARTYNEQFF
-	TRBV23-1	-	17	TRBJ2-2	TGCGCCAGCAGTCAATACGGGGTGACCCCGAACACCGGGGAGCTGTTTTTT	CASSQYGVTPNTGELFF
TRBD1	TRBV19	-	14	TRBJ1-1	TGTGCCAGTAGTCCGGGGACAGGGGGGACTGAAGCTTTCTTT	CASSPGTGGTEAFF
-	TRBV6-5	-	13	TRBJ1-2	TGTGCCAGCAGTTACTCCTCCGCCTATGGCTACACCTTC	CASSYSSAYGYTF
-	TRBV5-6	-	17	TRBJ2-1	TGTGCCAGCAGCCTTGCTGCGACAGGTTTGGGGGTTAATGAGCAGTTCTTC	CASSLAATGLGVNEQFF
TRBD2	TRBV6-2/TRBV6-3	once	16	TRBJ2-1	TGTGCCAGCAGTGAGGGAGGGCCATTTATCAATAGTGAGCAGTTCTTC	CASSEGGPFINSEQFF
-	TRBV27	-	14	TRBJ2-3	TGTGCCAGCAGTTTACCCTCACTTATGGATACGCAGTATTTT	CASSLPSLMDTQYF
TRBD2	TRBV29-1	once	16	TRBJ2-7	TGCAGCGTTGAAGACAATCAAGCGGGAGAGGGCTACGAGCAGTACTTC	CSVEDNQAGEGYEQYF
-	TRBV27	-	12	TRBJ2-3	TGTGCCAGCAGTCCTTCCACAGATACGCAGTATTTT	CASSPSTDTQYF
-	TRBV29-1	-	18	TRBJ1-1	TGCAGCGTTGAAGACCGAGGGAAAGGTAGGAGTTCGGGTCCTGAAGCTTTCTTT	CSVEDRGKGRSSGPEAFF
-	TRBV23-1	-	18	TRBJ2-4	TGCGCCAGCAGTCAATCCCCAGGGCCGGCCCTAGCCAAAAACATTCAGTACTTC	CASSQSPGPALAKNIQYF
TRBD1	TRBV4-3	once	13	TRBJ2-3	TGCGCCAGCAGCCCCACACAGGGGGGCACGCAGTATTTT	CASSPTQGGTQYF
TRBD2	TRBV30	-	15	TRBJ2-1	TGTGCCTGGAGTGCTAGCGGGGGCGGGGCTAATGAGCAGTTCTTC	CAWSASGGGANEQFF
TRBD1	TRBV4-1	-	17	TRBJ2-3	TGCGCCAGCAGCCTTACGACAGGGAAGAGTTATACAGATACGCAGTATTTT	CASSLTTGKSYTDTQYF
TRBD2	TRBV27	-	17	TRBJ2-7	TGTGCCAGCAGTTTACATACTAGCGGCAGGGTCTCCTACGAGCAGTACTTC	CASSLHTSGRVSYEQYF
-	TRBV7-9	-	15	TRBJ2-1	TGTGCCAGCAGCCCTAGGGGACTCTCGCCCAATGAGCAGTTCTTC	CASSPRGLSPNEQFF
-	TRBV27	-	15	TRBJ2-6	TGTGCCAGCAGTCCTCGGGGCTCTGGGGCCAACGTCCTGACTTTC	CASSPRGSGANVLTF
TRBD2	TRBV10-3	once	15	TRBJ2-1	TGTGCCATCAAGGAGAGCGGGAGGGCCTATCTTGAGCAGTTCTTC	CAIKESGRAYLEQFF
TRBD1	TRBV6-1	-	11	TRBJ2-1	TGTGCCAGCATGACAGGGGGTGAGCAGTTCTTC	CASMTGGEQFF
-	TRBV27	-	13	TRBJ2-1	TGTGCCAGCAGTGTGTACAGGGCTAATGAGCAGTTCTTC	CASSVYRANEQFF
-	TRBV6-5	-	11	TRBJ1-1	TGTGCCAGCAGGGAAAACACTGAAGCTTTCTTT	CASRENTEAFF
TRBD1	TRBV7-8	-	16	TRBJ2-5	TGTGCCAGCAGCTCTCGGACAGGGGGCATGGGAGAGACCCAGTACTTC	CASSSRTGGMGETQYF
-	TRBV12-3/TRBV12-4	-	13	TRBJ2-2	TGTGCCAGCATCTCGGGTAACACCGGGGAGCTGTTTTTT	CASISGNTGELFF
-	TRBV18	-	16	TRBJ2-7	TGTGCCAGCTCACCACAGTGGAGGGAGACAACCTACGAGCAGTACTTC	CASSPQWRETTYEQYF
-	TRBV24-1	few	12	TRBJ2-5	TGTGCCACCAGTGCGGAGGAAGAGACCCAGTACTTC	CATSAEEETQYF
-	TRBV7-9	-	15	TRBJ1-5	TGTGCCAGCAGCTTTGGGGTTGTGGGCAATCAGCCCCAGCATTTT	CASSFGVVGNQPQHF
TRBD2	TRBV29-1	-	16	TRBJ2-1	TGCAGCGTCGAGTTCTGGGATAGCGGGATGAACAATGAGCAGTTCTTC	CSVEFWDSGMNNEQFF
-	TRBV20-1	once	15	TRBJ2-1	TGCAGTGCTAGGGGCGGCAGGGGTGAGAGTGGTGAGCAGTTCTTC	CSARGGRGESGEQFF
-	TRBV9	-	13	TRBJ1-5	TGTGCCAGCAGCGCCGATGGGGACGCCCCCCAGCATTTT	CASSADGDAPQHF
-	TRBV28	-	14	TRBJ2-7	TGTGCCAGCAGTTTCCCCGCGTCGGTCTACGAGCAGTACTTC	CASSFPASVYEQYF
-	TRBV20-1	-	15	TRBJ2-7	TGCAGTGCTAGAGATTGGGGGGGGCAATCCTACGAGCAGTACTTC	CSARDWGGQSYEQYF
-	TRBV11-2	-	20	TRBJ1-5	TGTGCCAGCAGCCCTTACCCCCGGGTCGAAAAACCTCAGGGCAATCAGCCCCAGCATTTT	CASSPYPRVEKPQGNQPQHF
-	TRBV3-1	-	14	TRBJ2-3	TGTGCCAGCAGCCAATGGGGTCCCACAGATACGCAGTATTTT	CASSQWGPTDTQYF
-	TRBV4-3	-	15	TRBJ1-2	TGCGCCAGCAGCCAAGATCAGGACAGCAACTATGGCTACACCTTC	CASSQDQDSNYGYTF
TRBD2	TRBV20-1	-	12	TRBJ2-1	TGCAGTCCTTCTAGCGGGTACAATGAGCAGTTCTTC	CSPSSGYNEQFF
-	TRBV27	-	13	TRBJ1-2	TGTGCCAGCAGTTTGGCCGGGGACTATGGCTACACCTTC	CASSLAGDYGYTF
-	TRBV15	-	13	TRBJ2-1	TGTGCCACCTCGCTTGGGAGGAGCAATGAGCAGTTCTTC	CATSLGRSNEQFF
-	TRBV4-3	once	15	TRBJ2-7	TGCGCCAGCAGCCAAGAATGGCGAGGGTCCTACGAGCAGTACTTC	CASSQEWRGSYEQYF
-	TRBV28	-	14	TRBJ1-5	TGTGCCAGCAGTGGGGGGGAGGGCAATCAGCCCCAGCATTTT	CASSGGEGNQPQHF
-	TRBV7-9	-	13	TRBJ2-1	TGTGCCAGCGCTCGGGTCCCGGACTATGAGCAGTTCTTC	CASARVPDYEQFF